The clone carrying this T cell receptor (beta chain) was seen many times. This specimen belongs to a study of identical twins. Germline-derived CDR1 and CDR2 are SGHTA and FQGNSA. The CDR3 totals 13 residues. The V end was cut by 2 bases, the J end by 10 bases, with 12 bases between. MiXCR, run by TCRdb on the 5' RACE reads, gives a single entry per CDR3 protein. The table lists 450,000 or so distinct CDR3 sequences, around 24% of them singletons. These data were likewise used in another study, on T cells expressing NK-cell markers.

Sequenced material: CD4+ T cells sorted from blood. The rearrangement joins TRBV7-2 to TRBJ2-1; weak D call: TRBD1 (5 bases). The sequence derives from a woman in her late teens or twenties in good health. Written as DNA, the CDR3 is TGTGCCAGCAGCTTATCCCAGGGTAGCGAGCAGTTCTTC. It translates to CASSLSQGSEQFF.